The rows below give T cell receptor beta chains drawn from one sample of a study of fetal regulatory T cell absence and autoimmunity. The data were produced by immunoSEQ multiplex PCR, yet TCRdb's version contains in-frame clones alone and is incomplete. In the table there are about 95,000 clones, roughly 70% of which are singletons. What was sequenced was pancreas tissue. The origin of the receptors is a male donor with IPEX syndrome. Both conserved end residues are part of each CDR3. The order of the fields is J gene, D gene, V gene, clone size, CDR3 DNA, CDR3 protein. The D gene is left open where the match is weak. Clone sizes are given selectively: once, few, many, or a class where the clone is expanded.

j_gene: TRBJ2-5; d_gene: .; v_gene: TRBV7-6; abundance: .; CDR3nt: TGTGCCAGCAGCTCAAGGACTCCCTGGGAGACCCAGTACTTC; CDR3aa: CASSSRTPWETQYF
j_gene: TRBJ2-5; d_gene: .; v_gene: TRBV11-2; abundance: .; CDR3nt: TGTGCCAGCAGCTTAAGTGGAGGGGGGTATGAGACCCAGTACTTC; CDR3aa: CASSLSGGGYETQYF
j_gene: TRBJ1-1; d_gene: .; v_gene: TRBV10-2; abundance: few; CDR3nt: TGCGCCAGCAGTGAGGGTCGGTTTGCGGTTGGGACTGAAGCTTTCTTT; CDR3aa: CASSEGRFAVGTEAFF
j_gene: TRBJ2-7; d_gene: .; v_gene: TRBV6-6; abundance: .; CDR3nt: TGTGCCAGCGGTTATAGCGGTTACGAGCAGTACTTC; CDR3aa: CASGYSGYEQYF
j_gene: TRBJ2-7; d_gene: .; v_gene: TRBV29-1; abundance: .; CDR3nt: TGCAGCGTGGGGCGGGAAAGGTTGTACGAGCAGTACTTC; CDR3aa: CSVGRERLYEQYF
j_gene: TRBJ2-5; d_gene: TRBD2; v_gene: TRBV12-5; abundance: .; CDR3nt: TGTGCTAGTGGCCTCCCCCCCACTAGCGGGAGGGCCCTCGGGGAGACCCAGTACTTC; CDR3aa: CASGLPPTSGRALGETQYF
j_gene: TRBJ2-7; d_gene: .; v_gene: TRBV4-1; abundance: .; CDR3nt: TGCGCCAGCAGCCGCCTAAGGACAGTAACTGAGCAGTACTTC; CDR3aa: CASSRLRTVTEQYF
j_gene: TRBJ2-1; d_gene: .; v_gene: TRBV9; abundance: .; CDR3nt: TGTGCCAGCAGCGGGACTTACAATGAGCAGTTCTTC; CDR3aa: CASSGTYNEQFF
j_gene: TRBJ2-3; d_gene: TRBD2; v_gene: TRBV7-2; abundance: .; CDR3nt: TGTGCCAGCAGCGCGGGGGGGCCAGATACGCAGTATTTT; CDR3aa: CASSAGGPDTQYF
j_gene: TRBJ2-7; d_gene: .; v_gene: TRBV7-9; abundance: .; CDR3nt: TGTGCCAGCAGCGACAGCTCCTACGAGCAGTACTTC; CDR3aa: CASSDSSYEQYF
j_gene: TRBJ1-5; d_gene: .; v_gene: TRBV5-1; abundance: .; CDR3nt: TGCGCCAGCAGCTTGGTGGGGTATCAGCCCCAGCATTTT; CDR3aa: CASSLVGYQPQHF
j_gene: TRBJ2-7; d_gene: TRBD1; v_gene: TRBV4-1; abundance: once; CDR3nt: TGCGCCAGCAGCCAAGATTGGGGACAGGGTTACGAGCAGTACTTC; CDR3aa: CASSQDWGQGYEQYF
j_gene: TRBJ1-5; d_gene: TRBD1; v_gene: TRBV6-1; abundance: .; CDR3nt: TGTGCCAGCAGTGAAGGCCGGGACAGGGGGCATAGAGGCCAGCCCCAGCATTTT; CDR3aa: CASSEGRDRGHRGQPQHF
j_gene: TRBJ1-2; d_gene: .; v_gene: TRBV5-6; abundance: .; CDR3nt: TGTGCCAGCAGCGGGGGAGACGTCCTCTATGGCTACACCTTC; CDR3aa: CASSGGDVLYGYTF
j_gene: TRBJ2-7; d_gene: TRBD2; v_gene: TRBV7-8; abundance: .; CDR3nt: TGTGCCAGCAGCTTACCCAGCGGGAGGGGCGAGCAGTACTTC; CDR3aa: CASSLPSGRGEQYF
j_gene: TRBJ2-5; d_gene: .; v_gene: TRBV9; abundance: .; CDR3nt: TGTGCCAGCAGCGTAGTTCCGAACCAAGAGACCCAGTACTTC; CDR3aa: CASSVVPNQETQYF
j_gene: TRBJ1-5; d_gene: TRBD1; v_gene: TRBV29-1; abundance: .; CDR3nt: TGCAGCGTCCAGAACAGGGGACGTAATCAGCCCCAGCATTTT; CDR3aa: CSVQNRGRNQPQHF
j_gene: TRBJ2-5; d_gene: TRBD2; v_gene: TRBV9; abundance: .; CDR3nt: TGTGCCAGCAGCGTAGTACCGACTAGCGGTGAGACCCAGTACTTC; CDR3aa: CASSVVPTSGETQYF
j_gene: TRBJ2-3; d_gene: .; v_gene: TRBV7-9; abundance: .; CDR3nt: TGTGCCAGCAGCGAAGTGGGCGGTAGCACAGATACGCAGTATTTT; CDR3aa: CASSEVGGSTDTQYF
j_gene: TRBJ1-2; d_gene: .; v_gene: TRBV30; abundance: .; CDR3nt: TGTGCCTGGAGTGTGGACCCTTATGGCTACACCTTC; CDR3aa: CAWSVDPYGYTF
j_gene: TRBJ2-5; d_gene: .; v_gene: TRBV20-1; abundance: .; CDR3nt: TGCAGTGCTAGGCCGGGTGAGCAGTACTTC; CDR3aa: CSARPGEQYF
j_gene: TRBJ1-1; d_gene: TRBD1; v_gene: TRBV10-3; abundance: .; CDR3nt: TGTGCCATCAGTGATAGACAGGGCACTGAAGCTTTCTTT; CDR3aa: CAISDRQGTEAFF
j_gene: TRBJ2-7; d_gene: .; v_gene: TRBV4-1; abundance: .; CDR3nt: TGCGCCAGCAGCCAGATCTACATCGGGACTGGAACTTACGAGCAGTACTTC; CDR3aa: CASSQIYIGTGTYEQYF
j_gene: TRBJ2-7; d_gene: TRBD2; v_gene: TRBV7-9; abundance: .; CDR3nt: TGTGCCAGCAGCATAAAGGGGAAACTAGCGGGGGAAAACGGCTACGAGCAGTACTTC; CDR3aa: CASSIKGKLAGENGYEQYF
j_gene: TRBJ1-2; d_gene: TRBD1; v_gene: TRBV4-1; abundance: .; CDR3nt: TGCGCCAGCAGCCAGCTCGGACAGGTCAACTATGGCTACACCTTC; CDR3aa: CASSQLGQVNYGYTF
j_gene: TRBJ1-1; d_gene: .; v_gene: TRBV30; abundance: .; CDR3nt: TGTGCCTGGAGTGTATCGAGACAGGCTAACACTGAAGCTTTCTTT; CDR3aa: CAWSVSRQANTEAFF
j_gene: TRBJ1-2; d_gene: TRBD1; v_gene: TRBV9; abundance: .; CDR3nt: TGTGCCAGCAGCGTAGGACAGGGGGGCTATGGCTACACCTTC; CDR3aa: CASSVGQGGYGYTF
j_gene: TRBJ2-3; d_gene: .; v_gene: TRBV11-2; abundance: .; CDR3nt: TGTGCCAGCAGCCGTCCCGGGGGGCCCTTCTTCAATACGCAGTATTTT; CDR3aa: CASSRPGGPFFNTQYF
j_gene: TRBJ2-7; d_gene: .; v_gene: TRBV19; abundance: .; CDR3nt: TGTGCCAGTAGTCCCCCAGGGGAACCGATCAGCCCTTCGGGCGAGCAGTACTTC; CDR3aa: CASSPPGEPISPSGEQYF
j_gene: TRBJ2-2; d_gene: .; v_gene: TRBV11-3; abundance: .; CDR3nt: TGTGCCAGCAGCTTAGGCGACCCCGGACTAACTAACACCGGGGAGCTGTTTTTT; CDR3aa: CASSLGDPGLTNTGELFF
j_gene: TRBJ1-5; d_gene: .; v_gene: TRBV6-4; abundance: few; CDR3nt: TGTGCCAGCAGTGTACAGGGAGGGCAGCCCCAGCATTTT; CDR3aa: CASSVQGGQPQHF
j_gene: TRBJ2-3; d_gene: TRBD2; v_gene: TRBV9; abundance: few; CDR3nt: TGTGCCAGCAGCGTTGGCGGGGGACCCACAGATACGCAGTATTTT; CDR3aa: CASSVGGGPTDTQYF
j_gene: TRBJ2-1; d_gene: .; v_gene: TRBV11-2; abundance: .; CDR3nt: TGTGCCAGCCGACGGGGCCTAAGCTCCTACAATGAGCAGTTCTTC; CDR3aa: CASRRGLSSYNEQFF
j_gene: TRBJ1-5; d_gene: .; v_gene: TRBV7-9; abundance: .; CDR3nt: TGTGCCAGCAGCCTCGGGACAATTAGCAATCAGCCCCAGCATTTT; CDR3aa: CASSLGTISNQPQHF
j_gene: TRBJ1-5; d_gene: .; v_gene: TRBV6-1; abundance: .; CDR3nt: TGTGCCAGCAGGCAGTACGCGGGCAATCAGCCCCAGCATTTT; CDR3aa: CASRQYAGNQPQHF
j_gene: TRBJ2-5; d_gene: .; v_gene: TRBV11-3; abundance: .; CDR3nt: TGTGCCAGCAGCTTTAGGGGTGAGACCCAGTACTTC; CDR3aa: CASSFRGETQYF
j_gene: TRBJ2-1; d_gene: .; v_gene: TRBV10-3; abundance: .; CDR3nt: TGTGCCATCAGTGATAAGGCGGACCCACGCCCCACCAGCTCCTACAATGAGCAGTTCTTC; CDR3aa: CAISDKADPRPTSSYNEQFF
j_gene: TRBJ1-1; d_gene: .; v_gene: TRBV5-1; abundance: few; CDR3nt: TGCGCCAGCAGCCGGACGGACCGACCCACTGAAGCTTTCTTT; CDR3aa: CASSRTDRPTEAFF
j_gene: TRBJ2-7; d_gene: TRBD1; v_gene: TRBV10-3; abundance: .; CDR3nt: TGTGCCATCAGTGAGTACAGCGGACAGGGGGCCTACGAGCAGTACTTC; CDR3aa: CAISEYSGQGAYEQYF
j_gene: TRBJ1-3; d_gene: TRBD1; v_gene: TRBV2; abundance: .; CDR3nt: TGTGCCAGCTCCAAGCCCGACAGGGGGAGGAACACCATATATTTT; CDR3aa: CASSKPDRGRNTIYF
j_gene: TRBJ2-1; d_gene: .; v_gene: TRBV11-2; abundance: .; CDR3nt: TGTGCCAGCAGCTTAGTCCCCGACTGGGGCTCCTACAATGAGCAGTTCTTC; CDR3aa: CASSLVPDWGSYNEQFF
j_gene: TRBJ1-1; d_gene: TRBD1; v_gene: TRBV27; abundance: few; CDR3nt: TGTGCCAGCAGTTTATGGACAGGGGGCATGAACACTGAAGCTTTCTTT; CDR3aa: CASSLWTGGMNTEAFF
j_gene: TRBJ1-4; d_gene: .; v_gene: TRBV27; abundance: .; CDR3nt: TGTGCCAGCAGTTTAATCGGGGAATCTAATGAAAAACTGTTTTTT; CDR3aa: CASSLIGESNEKLFF
j_gene: TRBJ2-6; d_gene: TRBD1; v_gene: TRBV7-2; abundance: .; CDR3nt: TGTGCCAGCAATCCAGAGGGGGCGGCCAACGTCCTGACTTTC; CDR3aa: CASNPEGAANVLTF
j_gene: TRBJ1-2; d_gene: TRBD1; v_gene: TRBV30; abundance: .; CDR3nt: TGTGCCTGGAGTGTTAAGGGGGCGGGTGGCTACACCTTC; CDR3aa: CAWSVKGAGGYTF
j_gene: TRBJ2-4; d_gene: TRBD1; v_gene: TRBV4-1; abundance: .; CDR3nt: TGCGCCAGCAGCCAAGAAGCGGGACAGGGAAACATTCAGTACTTC; CDR3aa: CASSQEAGQGNIQYF
j_gene: TRBJ1-4; d_gene: .; v_gene: TRBV7-6; abundance: .; CDR3nt: TGTGCCAGCAGCCTCAGGCCAACTAATGAAAAACTGTTTTTT; CDR3aa: CASSLRPTNEKLFF
j_gene: TRBJ2-6; d_gene: .; v_gene: TRBV5-1; abundance: .; CDR3nt: TGCGCCAGCAGCCCGACAGGACAGTTCAGGGCTGGGGCCAACGTCCTGACTTTC; CDR3aa: CASSPTGQFRAGANVLTF
j_gene: TRBJ2-7; d_gene: .; v_gene: TRBV4-1; abundance: .; CDR3nt: TGCGCCAGCAGCCAAGCCGGGGATTCCTACGAGCAGTACTTC; CDR3aa: CASSQAGDSYEQYF
j_gene: TRBJ2-7; d_gene: .; v_gene: TRBV15; abundance: .; CDR3nt: TGTGCCACCAGCAGAGATCCGGGTACCTACGAGCAGTACTTC; CDR3aa: CATSRDPGTYEQYF
j_gene: TRBJ1-1; d_gene: .; v_gene: TRBV6-5; abundance: few; CDR3nt: TGTGCCAGCAGTTACTCGACAGGGAACACTGAAGCTTTCTTT; CDR3aa: CASSYSTGNTEAFF
j_gene: TRBJ2-5; d_gene: .; v_gene: TRBV6-4; abundance: .; CDR3nt: TGTGCCAGCAGTGGCCAGCAACCACGAGACTCCCAAGAGAGCCAGTACTTC; CDR3aa: CASSGQQPRDSQESQYF
j_gene: TRBJ1-2; d_gene: TRBD1; v_gene: TRBV29-1; abundance: .; CDR3nt: TGCAGCGTTGAGTTCGTGGACAGGGGGGCCTATGGCTACACCTTC; CDR3aa: CSVEFVDRGAYGYTF
j_gene: TRBJ1-4; d_gene: .; v_gene: TRBV30; abundance: .; CDR3nt: TGTGCCGGAACGAGGGATTTTAATGAAAAACTGTTTTTT; CDR3aa: CAGTRDFNEKLFF
j_gene: TRBJ2-3; d_gene: .; v_gene: TRBV11-2; abundance: .; CDR3nt: TGTGCCAGCACCCCTCCCGACTACCGGAGCACAGATACGCAGTATTTT; CDR3aa: CASTPPDYRSTDTQYF